The 2 T cell receptor beta chains in this list originate from one sample, sequenced in a study of regulatory T cells in long-lasting Graves disease. CDR3 regions were amplified by Arm-PCR using iRepertoire HTBI primers to build TCR beta libraries. MiXCR was run by TCRdb on the multiplex PCR reads, yielding one entry per CDR3 protein. In the table there are roughly 500,000 distinct CDR3 sequences, around 11% of which are singletons. Time point noted: newly diagnosed GD, antithyroid drugs for less than 3 months. PBMC RNA served as the TCR library source. These data also featured in a second study, about T cells in Graves' hyperthyroidism and ophthalmopathy.

Sequencing was performed on peripheral blood mononuclear cells (PBMCs), taken at new diagnosis, from a patient treated with antithyroid drugs. These receptors were collected from a woman in her thirties with Graves disease.

There are a few counts of this clonotype. The chain couples TRBV25-1 to TRBJ1-6; D unclear. The CDR3 length is 13 residues. Per the germline V gene, CDR1 is MGHDK and CDR2 is SYGVNS. V lost 3 bases to trimming and J lost 10 bases, with 10 bases between them. DNA for the CDR3: TGTGCCAGCAGTGAGCGCCCCCTGTCACCCCTCCACTTT. Translation: CASSERPLSPLHF.

This clonotype was seen many times. Written as DNA, the CDR3 is TGCAGTGCTAGAGAGGCTAGCGGGAGCCCAGATACGCAGTATTTT. Amino acids: CSAREASGSPDTQYF. This chain joins TRBV20-1 and TRBJ2-3; 10 bases agree with TRBD2. CDR1 DFQATT and CDR2 SNEGSKA come from the germline V gene (reference sequence). The CDR3 covers 15 residues. Losses at the gene ends were 0 bases for V and 4 bases for J; bases not matched to a gene: 4.